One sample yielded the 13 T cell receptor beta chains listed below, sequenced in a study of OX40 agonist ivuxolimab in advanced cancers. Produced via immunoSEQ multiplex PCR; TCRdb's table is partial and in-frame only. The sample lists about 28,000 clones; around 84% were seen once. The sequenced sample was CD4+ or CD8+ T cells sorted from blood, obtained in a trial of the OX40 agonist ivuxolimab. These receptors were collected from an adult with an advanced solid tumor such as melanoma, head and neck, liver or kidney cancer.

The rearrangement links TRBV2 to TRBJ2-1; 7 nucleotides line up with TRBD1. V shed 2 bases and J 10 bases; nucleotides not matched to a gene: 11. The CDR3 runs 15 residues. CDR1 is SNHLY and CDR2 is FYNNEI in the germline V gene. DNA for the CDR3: TGTGCCAGCAGTGAATGGGTTGACAGGGCCAGCGAGCAGTTCTTC. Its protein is CASSEWVDRASEQFF.

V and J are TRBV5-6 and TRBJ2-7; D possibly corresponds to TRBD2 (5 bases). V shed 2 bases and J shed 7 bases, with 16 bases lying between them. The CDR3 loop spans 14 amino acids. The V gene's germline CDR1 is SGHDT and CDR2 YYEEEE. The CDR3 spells CASSFAGSLGEQYF. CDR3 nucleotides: TGTGCCAGCAGCTTTGCGGGCTCCTTGGGGGAGCAGTACTTC. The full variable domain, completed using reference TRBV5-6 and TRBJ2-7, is DAGVTQSPTHLIKTRGQQVTLRCSPKSGHDTVSWYQQALGQGPQFIFQYYEEEERQRGNFPDRFSGHQFPNYSSELNVNALLLGDSALYLCASSFAGSLGEQYFGPGTRLTVT.

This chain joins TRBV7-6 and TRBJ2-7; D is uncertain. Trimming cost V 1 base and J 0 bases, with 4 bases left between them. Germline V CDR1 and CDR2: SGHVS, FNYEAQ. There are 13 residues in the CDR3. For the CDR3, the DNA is TGTGCCAGCAGCTTAGAAAGCTCCTACGAGCAGTACTTC. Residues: CASSLESSYEQYF.

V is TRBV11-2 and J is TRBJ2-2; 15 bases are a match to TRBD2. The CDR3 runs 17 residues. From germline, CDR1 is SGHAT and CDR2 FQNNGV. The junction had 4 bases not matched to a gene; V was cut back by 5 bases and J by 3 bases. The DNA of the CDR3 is TGTGCCAGCAGCCCGGGACTAGCGGGGGGTTACACCGGGGAGCTGTTTTTT. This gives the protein CASSPGLAGGYTGELFF.

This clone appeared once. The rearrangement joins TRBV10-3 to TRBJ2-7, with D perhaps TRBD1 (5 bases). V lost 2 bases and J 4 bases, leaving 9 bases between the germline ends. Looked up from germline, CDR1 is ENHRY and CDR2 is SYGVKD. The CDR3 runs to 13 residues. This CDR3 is CAISEGQGYEQYF. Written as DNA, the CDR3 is TGTGCCATCAGTGAGGGTCAGGGATACGAGCAGTACTTC.

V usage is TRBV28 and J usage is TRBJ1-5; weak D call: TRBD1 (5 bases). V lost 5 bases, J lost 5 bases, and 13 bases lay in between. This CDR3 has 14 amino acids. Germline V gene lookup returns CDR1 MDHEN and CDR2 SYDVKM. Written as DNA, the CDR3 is TGTGCCAGCAGTATGACAGTGAGAGATCAGCCCCAGCATTTT. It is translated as CASSMTVRDQPQHF.

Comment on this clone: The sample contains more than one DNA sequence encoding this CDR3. The CDR3 loop is CASSEMVGEAYGYTF. CDR3 DNA: TGTGCCAGCAGTGAAATGGTGGGGGAGGCCTATGGCTACACCTTC. V and J are TRBV6-1 and TRBJ1-2; TRBD1 is a possible D gene (5 bases). Germline CDR1 is MNHNS and CDR2 is SASEGT. The V end was cut by 2 bases, the J end by 4 bases, with 14 bases between. The CDR3 spans 15 residues.

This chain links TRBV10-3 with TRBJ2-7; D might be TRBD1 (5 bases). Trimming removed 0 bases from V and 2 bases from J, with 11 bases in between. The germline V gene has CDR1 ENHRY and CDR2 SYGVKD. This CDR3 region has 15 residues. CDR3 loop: CAISESSGSAYEQYF. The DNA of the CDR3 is TGTGCCATCAGTGAGTCCTCAGGGTCCGCCTACGAGCAGTACTTC.

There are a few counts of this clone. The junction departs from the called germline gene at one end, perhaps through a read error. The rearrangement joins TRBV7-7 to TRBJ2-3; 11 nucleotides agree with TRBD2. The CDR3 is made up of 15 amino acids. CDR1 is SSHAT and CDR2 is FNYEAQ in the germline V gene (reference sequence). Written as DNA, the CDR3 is TGTGCTAGCAGCTTAACTAGCGGGAGCGCAGATACGCAGTATTTT. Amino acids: CASSLTSGSADTQYF.

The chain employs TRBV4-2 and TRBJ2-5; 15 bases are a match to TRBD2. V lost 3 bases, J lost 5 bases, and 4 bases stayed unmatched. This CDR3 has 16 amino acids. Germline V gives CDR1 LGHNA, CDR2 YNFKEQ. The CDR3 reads CASSHGTSGGSETQYF. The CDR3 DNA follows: TGTGCCAGCAGCCACGGGACTAGCGGGGGGTCGGAGACCCAGTACTTC.

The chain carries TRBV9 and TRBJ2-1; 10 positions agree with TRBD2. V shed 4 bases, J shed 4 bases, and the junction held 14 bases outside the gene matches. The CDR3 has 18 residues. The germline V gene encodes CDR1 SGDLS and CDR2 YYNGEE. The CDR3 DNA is TGTGCCAGCAGCCCCAGGCCCTTAGCGGGAGGAGGTTACAATGAGCAGTTCTTC. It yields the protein CASSPRPLAGGGYNEQFF. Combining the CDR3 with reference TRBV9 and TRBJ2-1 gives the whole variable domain DSGVTQTPKHLITATGQRVTLRCSPRSGDLSVYWYQQSLDQGLQFLIQYYNGEERAKGNILERFSAQQFPDLHSELNLSSLELGDSALYFCASSPRPLAGGGYNEQFFGPGTRLTVL.

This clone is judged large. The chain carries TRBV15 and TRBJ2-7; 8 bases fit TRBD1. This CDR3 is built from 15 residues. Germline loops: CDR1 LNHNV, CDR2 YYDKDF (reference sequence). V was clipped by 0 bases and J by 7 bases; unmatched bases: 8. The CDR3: CATSREAGGAGEQYF. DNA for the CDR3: TGTGCCACCAGCAGAGAGGCAGGGGGCGCGGGGGAGCAGTACTTC.

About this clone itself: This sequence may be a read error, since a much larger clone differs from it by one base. CDR3 sequence (DNA): TGCGCCAGCAGCCAAGGACAGAGGGGTCTAGGGGATACGCAGTATTTT. It yields the protein CASSQGQRGLGDTQYF. The rearrangement links TRBV4-3 to TRBJ2-3, with D tentatively TRBD1 or TRBD2 (5 bases each). The V gene lost 1 base and the J gene lost 6 bases, with 17 bases spanning the gap. This CDR3 comprises 16 residues. In germline, CDR1 is LGHNA, CDR2 YSLEER.